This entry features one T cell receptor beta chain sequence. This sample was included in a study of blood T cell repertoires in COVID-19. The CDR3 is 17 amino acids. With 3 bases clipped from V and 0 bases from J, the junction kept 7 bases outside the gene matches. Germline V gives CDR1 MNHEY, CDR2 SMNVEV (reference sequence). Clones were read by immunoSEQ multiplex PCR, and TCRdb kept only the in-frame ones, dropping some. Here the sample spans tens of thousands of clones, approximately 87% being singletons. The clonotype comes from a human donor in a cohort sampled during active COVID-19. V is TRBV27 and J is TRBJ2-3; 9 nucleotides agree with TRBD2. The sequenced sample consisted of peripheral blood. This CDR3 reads CASSFMREGRSTDTQYF. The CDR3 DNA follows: TGTGCCAGCAGTTTTATGCGGGAGGGCCGTAGCACAGATACGCAGTATTTT.